This record concerns one TCR beta chain sequence. No antigen is known for it. The CDR3 is 13 residues long. Germline CDR1 reads SGHNT; CDR2 reads YENEEA. With 1 base removed from V and 5 bases from J, the gap between germline ends came to 6 bases. These data are taken from a study of shared clonotypes between healthy human individuals. The overall study: Per-donor plates numbered three CD4 naive, three CD4 memory, two CD8 naive and one CD8 memory. Study results and caveats: Generation probabilities of non-shared clonotypes were lower (relative to those shared by all four donors). Richness estimates generally favored naive over memory subsets.

The protocol was immunoSEQ multiplex PCR, while the TCRdb copy is restricted to in-frame clones and leaves out a portion. The sample shows approximately 1.4 million clones, 95% to 99% of them seen only once. The chain links TRBV11-3 to TRBJ2-1, with D hard to call. Sequencing was carried out using naive CD4+ T cells sorted from blood. Indicated subset: CD45RA+ positively selected. The TCR originated in a man aged 30 to 39 in good health. The CDR3 loop reads CASSLASNNEQFF. The CDR3 DNA follows: TGTGCCAGCAGCTTAGCTAGTAACAATGAGCAGTTCTTC.